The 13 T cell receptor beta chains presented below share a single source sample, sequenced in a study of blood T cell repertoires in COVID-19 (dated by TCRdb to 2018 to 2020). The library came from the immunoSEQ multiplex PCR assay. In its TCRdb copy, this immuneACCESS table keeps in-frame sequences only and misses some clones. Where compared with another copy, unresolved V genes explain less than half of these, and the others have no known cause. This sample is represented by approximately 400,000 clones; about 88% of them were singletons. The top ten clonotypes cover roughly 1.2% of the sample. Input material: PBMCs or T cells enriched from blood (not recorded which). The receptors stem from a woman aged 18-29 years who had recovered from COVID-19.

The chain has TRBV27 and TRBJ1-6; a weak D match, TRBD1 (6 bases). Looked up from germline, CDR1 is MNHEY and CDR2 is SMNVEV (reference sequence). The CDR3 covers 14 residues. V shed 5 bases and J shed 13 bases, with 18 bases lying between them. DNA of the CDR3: TGTGCCAGCAGTAACAGGGAAAGTGGGGCGCCCCTCCACTTT. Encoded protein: CASSNRESGAPLHF.

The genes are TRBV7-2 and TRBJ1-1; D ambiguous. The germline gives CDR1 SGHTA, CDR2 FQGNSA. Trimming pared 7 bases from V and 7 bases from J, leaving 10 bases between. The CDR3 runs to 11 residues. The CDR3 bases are TGTGCCAGCATCCCGCCGGGTGAAGCTTTCTTT. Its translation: CASIPPGEAFF.

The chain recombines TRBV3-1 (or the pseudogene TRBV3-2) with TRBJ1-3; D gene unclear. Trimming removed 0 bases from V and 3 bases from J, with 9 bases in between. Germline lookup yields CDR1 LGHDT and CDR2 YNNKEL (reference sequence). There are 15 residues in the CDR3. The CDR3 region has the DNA TGTGCCAGCAGCCAAGATCGGGGAATTGGAAACACCATATATTTT. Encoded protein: CASSQDRGIGNTIYF.

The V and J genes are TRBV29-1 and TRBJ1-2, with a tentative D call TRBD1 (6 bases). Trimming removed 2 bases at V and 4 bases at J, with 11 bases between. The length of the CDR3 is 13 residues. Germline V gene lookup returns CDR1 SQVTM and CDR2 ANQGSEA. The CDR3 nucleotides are TGCAGCGTTGAAATACAGGGTCCCTATGGCTACACCTTC. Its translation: CSVEIQGPYGYTF.

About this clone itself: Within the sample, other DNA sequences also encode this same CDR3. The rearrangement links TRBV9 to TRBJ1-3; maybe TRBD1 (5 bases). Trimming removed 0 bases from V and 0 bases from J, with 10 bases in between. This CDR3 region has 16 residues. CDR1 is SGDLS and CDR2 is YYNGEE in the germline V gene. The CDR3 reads CASSVGGSSSGNTIYF. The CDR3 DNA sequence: TGTGCCAGCAGCGTAGGGGGCAGCTCCTCTGGAAACACCATATATTTT.

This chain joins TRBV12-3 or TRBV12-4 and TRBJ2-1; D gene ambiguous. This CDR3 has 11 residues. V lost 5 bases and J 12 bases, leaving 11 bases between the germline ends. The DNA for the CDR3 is TGTGCCAGCAGTCCAGCGACGGCGCAGTTCTTC. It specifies CASSPATAQFF.

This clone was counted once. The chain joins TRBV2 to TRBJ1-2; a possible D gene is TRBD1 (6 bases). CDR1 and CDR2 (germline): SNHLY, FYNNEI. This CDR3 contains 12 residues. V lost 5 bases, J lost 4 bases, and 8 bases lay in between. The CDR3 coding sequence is TGTGCCAGCAGTACACAGGGCTATGGCTACACCTTC. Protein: CASSTQGYGYTF. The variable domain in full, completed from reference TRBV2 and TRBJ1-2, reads EPEVTQTPSHQVTQMGQEVILRCVPISNHLYFYWYRQILGQKVEFLVSFYNNEISEKSEIFDDQFSVERPDGSNFTLKIRSTKLEDSAMYFCASSTQGYGYTFGSGTRLTVV.

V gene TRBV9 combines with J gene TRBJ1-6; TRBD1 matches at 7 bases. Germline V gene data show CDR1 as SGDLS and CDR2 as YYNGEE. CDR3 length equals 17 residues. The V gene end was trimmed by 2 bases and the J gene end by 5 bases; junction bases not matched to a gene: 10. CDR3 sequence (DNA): TGTGCCAGCAGCGTCCGCGAAGGGGGACAGAATAATTCACCCCTCCACTTT. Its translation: CASSVREGGQNNSPLHF.

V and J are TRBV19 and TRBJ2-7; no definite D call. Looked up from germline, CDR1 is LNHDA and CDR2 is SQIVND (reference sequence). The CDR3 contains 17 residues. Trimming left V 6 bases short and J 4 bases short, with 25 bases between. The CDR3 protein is CASSRPRGDPQRYEQYF. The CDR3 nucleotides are TGTGCCAGTAGCAGACCCCGCGGCGATCCTCAGCGTTACGAGCAGTACTTC.

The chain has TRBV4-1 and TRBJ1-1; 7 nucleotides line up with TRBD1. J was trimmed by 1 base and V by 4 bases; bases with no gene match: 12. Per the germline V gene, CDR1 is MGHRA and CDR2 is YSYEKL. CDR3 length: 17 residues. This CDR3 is CASSRGTAQAENTEAFF. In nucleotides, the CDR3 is TGCGCCAGCAGCCGAGGGACAGCCCAAGCCGAGAACACTGAAGCTTTCTTT.

The CDR3 sequence: CASSLWQGENYGYTF. CDR3 nucleotide sequence: TGTGCCAGCAGTTTGTGGCAGGGGGAGAACTATGGCTACACCTTC. This chain joins TRBV28 and TRBJ1-2; 7 nucleotides match TRBD1. CDR3 length: 15 amino acids. Germline V gene sequence: CDR1 MDHEN, CDR2 SYDVKM. V lost 3 bases and J lost 2; bases outside the gene matches: 6.

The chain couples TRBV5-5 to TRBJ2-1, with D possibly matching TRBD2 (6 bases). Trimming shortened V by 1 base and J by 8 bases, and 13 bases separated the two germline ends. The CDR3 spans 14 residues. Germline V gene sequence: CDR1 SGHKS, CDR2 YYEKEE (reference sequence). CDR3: CASSLLREAHEQFF. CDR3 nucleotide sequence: TGTGCCAGCAGCTTGCTCAGGGAGGCCCATGAGCAGTTCTTC. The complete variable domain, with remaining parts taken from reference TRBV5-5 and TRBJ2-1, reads DAGVTQSPTHLIKTRGQQVTLRCSPISGHKSVSWYQQVLGQGPQFIFQYYEKEERGRGNFPDRFSARQFPNYSSELNVNALLLGDSALYLCASSLLREAHEQFFGPGTRLTVL.

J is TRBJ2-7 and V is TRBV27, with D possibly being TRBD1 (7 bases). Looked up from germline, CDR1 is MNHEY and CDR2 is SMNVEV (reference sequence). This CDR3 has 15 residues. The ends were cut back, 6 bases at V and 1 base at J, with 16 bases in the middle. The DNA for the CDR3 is TGTGCCAGCAGGGAATACGCAGGGGGGTCCTACGAGCAGTACTTC. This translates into CASREYAGGSYEQYF.